Sequencing of this T cell receptor beta chain was carried out in a study of cytomegalovirus exposure and HLA in healthy donors. This CDR3 spans 14 amino acids. V dropped 0 bases and J dropped 2 bases, with 5 bases sitting between them. In germline, CDR1 is SGHRS, CDR2 YFSETQ. Vbeta (60) and Jbeta (13) primers were used in the PCR. The assay was immunoSEQ multiplex PCR, and TCRdb's table has in-frame clones only and misses some. In the table there are more than 140,000 clones, over 75% of which are singletons. Worth noting for this clone: Its antigen is unidentified. The sample has other DNA sequences that encode this CDR3 too.

Study-wide findings and caveats: Presence/absence analyses supposed approximately even sequencing depth among donors.

Source material: PBMCs. The sequence was collected from a man aged 25 to 40 in good health and CMV-seropositive. The genes are TRBV5-1 and TRBJ2-2, with no clear D. The CDR3 nucleotides are TGCGCCAGCAGCTTGGGAGGAAACACCGGGGAGCTGTTTTTT. Its translation: CASSLGGNTGELFF.